A single sample is the source of the 2 T cell receptor beta chains below, sequenced in a study of blood T cell repertoires in COVID-19. Repertoires were generated with immunoSEQ multiplex PCR, while TCRdb's copy carries only in-frame clones and drops some. The sample holds 250,000 to 300,000 clones, roughly 83% seen once. The sequencing sample was made of peripheral blood. All receptors come from a man aged 55 to 70 who had recovered from COVID-19.

The rearrangement uses TRBV10-3 and TRBJ1-2; D is unresolved. The CDR3 has 13 amino acids. Germline V gene lookup returns CDR1 ENHRY and CDR2 SYGVKD. V was pared by 5 bases and J by 5 bases, with 12 bases between. The DNA of the CDR3 is TGTGCCATCAGTCCTCTCGCGGCGTATGGCTACACCTTC. Translation: CAISPLAAYGYTF.

The chain links TRBV10-3 to TRBJ2-1, with 10 bases identical to TRBD2. The V segment lost 0 bases and the J segment 8 bases; nucleotides outside the gene matches: 7. Germline V gene data show CDR1 as ENHRY and CDR2 as SYGVKD. The CDR3 covers 16 residues. This CDR3 is CAISESRASGGDEQFF. The CDR3 coding sequence is TGTGCCATCAGTGAGTCGAGGGCTAGCGGGGGCGATGAGCAGTTCTTC.